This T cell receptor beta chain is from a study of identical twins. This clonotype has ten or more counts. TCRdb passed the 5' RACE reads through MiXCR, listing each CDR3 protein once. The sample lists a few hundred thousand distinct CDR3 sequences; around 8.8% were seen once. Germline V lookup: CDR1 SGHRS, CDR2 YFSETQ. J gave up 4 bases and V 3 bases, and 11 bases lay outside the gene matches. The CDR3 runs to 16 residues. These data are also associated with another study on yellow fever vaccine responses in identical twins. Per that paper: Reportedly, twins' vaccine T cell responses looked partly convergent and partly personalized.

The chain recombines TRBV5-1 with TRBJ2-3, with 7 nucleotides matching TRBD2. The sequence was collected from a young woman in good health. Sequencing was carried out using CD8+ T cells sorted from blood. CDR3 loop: CASSSLGLGYSDTQYF. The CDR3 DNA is TGCGCCAGCAGCTCTCTAGGACTAGGGTATTCAGATACGCAGTATTTT. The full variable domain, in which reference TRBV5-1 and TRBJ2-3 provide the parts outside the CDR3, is KAGVTQTPRYLIKTRGQQVTLSCSPISGHRSVSWYQQTPGQGLQFLFEYFSETQRNKGNFPGRFSGRQFSNSRSEMNVSTLELGDSALYLCASSSLGLGYSDTQYFGPGTRLTVL.